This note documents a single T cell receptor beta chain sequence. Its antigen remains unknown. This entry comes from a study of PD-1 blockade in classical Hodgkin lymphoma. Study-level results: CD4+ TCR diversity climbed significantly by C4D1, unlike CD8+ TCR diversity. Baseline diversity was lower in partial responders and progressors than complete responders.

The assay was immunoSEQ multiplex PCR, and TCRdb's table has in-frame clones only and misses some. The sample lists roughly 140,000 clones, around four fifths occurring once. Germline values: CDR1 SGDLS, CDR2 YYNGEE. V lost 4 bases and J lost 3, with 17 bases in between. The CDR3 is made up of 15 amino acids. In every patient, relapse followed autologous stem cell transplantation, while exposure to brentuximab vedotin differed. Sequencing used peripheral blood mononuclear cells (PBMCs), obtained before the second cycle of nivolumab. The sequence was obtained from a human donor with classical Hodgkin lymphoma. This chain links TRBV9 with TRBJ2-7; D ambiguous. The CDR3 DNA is TGTGCCAGCAGCATTTCCACCTCACCTCACTACGAGCAGTACTTC. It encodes CASSISTSPHYEQYF.